The rows below give T cell receptor beta chains drawn from one sample of a study of T-cell reconstitution after alpha-beta-depleted transplantation in children. Each CDR3 protein is one row after TCRdb ran MiXCR on the PCR reads. The table records nearly 350,000 distinct CDR3 sequences, about a sixth of them present only once. Specimen: PBMCs, mostly from graft donor cells, collected 360 days after TCRalphabeta/CD19-depleted stem cell transplant. The receptors here all came from a male patient aged 2 to 10 who had a stem cell transplant for acute lymphoblastic leukemia, so the T cells may come from the graft donor. The CDR3 runs from the conserved cysteine through the conserved F or W. The order of the fields is J gene, V gene, CDR3 protein.

j_call: TRBJ2-1
v_call: TRBV7-9
cdr3_aa: CASSSGTSFHNEQFF

j_call: TRBJ2-7
v_call: TRBV4-2
cdr3_aa: CASSQEGGSSSYEQYF

j_call: TRBJ2-5
v_call: TRBV28
cdr3_aa: CASTTGLKWGETQYF

j_call: TRBJ2-2
v_call: TRBV6-2/TRBV6-3
cdr3_aa: CASSYTTNTGELFF

j_call: TRBJ2-2
v_call: TRBV10-3
cdr3_aa: CAISEGYNSNTGELFF

j_call: TRBJ2-1
v_call: TRBV9
cdr3_aa: CASSPQDIAYNEQFF

j_call: TRBJ2-5
v_call: TRBV18
cdr3_aa: CASSPDYLTQETQYF

j_call: TRBJ2-1
v_call: TRBV20-1
cdr3_aa: CSASRDPYNEQFF

j_call: TRBJ2-7
v_call: TRBV11-2
cdr3_aa: CASSLALGEEQYF

j_call: TRBJ2-2
v_call: TRBV6-2/TRBV6-3
cdr3_aa: CASRSVTSELAGELFF

j_call: TRBJ2-5
v_call: TRBV4-2
cdr3_aa: CASSQDGGSVMETQYF

j_call: TRBJ2-5
v_call: TRBV7-9
cdr3_aa: CASSTVGPGETQYF

j_call: TRBJ2-1
v_call: TRBV4-1
cdr3_aa: CASSQPGILAEQFF

j_call: TRBJ1-2
v_call: TRBV18
cdr3_aa: CASSATGKDYGYTF

j_call: TRBJ2-7
v_call: TRBV2
cdr3_aa: CASSVAGPYEQYF

j_call: TRBJ2-1
v_call: TRBV7-7
cdr3_aa: CASSLRQSSYNEQFF

j_call: TRBJ2-2
v_call: TRBV19
cdr3_aa: CASTLRGTGGATGELFF

j_call: TRBJ2-1
v_call: TRBV29-1
cdr3_aa: CSAIAGPHYNEQFF

j_call: TRBJ2-1
v_call: TRBV29-1
cdr3_aa: CSVAGDGGVYNEQFF

j_call: TRBJ2-1
v_call: TRBV18
cdr3_aa: CASSPGGSYNEQFF